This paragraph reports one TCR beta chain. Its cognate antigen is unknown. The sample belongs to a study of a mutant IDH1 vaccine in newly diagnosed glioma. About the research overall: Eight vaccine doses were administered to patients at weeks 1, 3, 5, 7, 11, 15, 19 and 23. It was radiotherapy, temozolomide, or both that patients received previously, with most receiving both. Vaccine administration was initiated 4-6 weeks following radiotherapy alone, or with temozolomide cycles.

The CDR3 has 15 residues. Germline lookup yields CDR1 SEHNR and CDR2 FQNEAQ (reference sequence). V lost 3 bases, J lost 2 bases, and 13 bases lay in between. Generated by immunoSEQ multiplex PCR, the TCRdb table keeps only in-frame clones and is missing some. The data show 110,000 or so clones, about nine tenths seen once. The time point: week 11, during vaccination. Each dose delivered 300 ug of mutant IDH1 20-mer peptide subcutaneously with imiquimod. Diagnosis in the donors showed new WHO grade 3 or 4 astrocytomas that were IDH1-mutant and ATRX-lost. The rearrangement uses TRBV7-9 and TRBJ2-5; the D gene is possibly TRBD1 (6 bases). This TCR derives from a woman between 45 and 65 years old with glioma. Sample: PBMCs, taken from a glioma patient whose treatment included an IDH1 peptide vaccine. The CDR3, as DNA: TGTGCCAGCAGCTTTTCGAGTACAGGGCAAGAGACCCAGTACTTC. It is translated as CASSFSSTGQETQYF.